A selection of T cell receptor beta chains follows, all from one sample in a study of pediatric ulcerative colitis. Generated by immunoSEQ multiplex PCR, the TCRdb table keeps only in-frame clones and is missing some. This table has about 40,000 clones, about 75% appearing once. The sequenced material came from gut tissue. Receptor source: a boy aged 5-17 years with severe ulcerative colitis. Both conserved end residues are part of each CDR3. Fields, in order: D gene, clone size, J gene, V gene, CDR3 protein, CDR3 DNA. D genes are given only for firm matches. Expanded clones are given a class, and other clones once, few, many or no size at all.

>NA|NA|TRBJ1-2|TRBV9
CASTPSSGLSGYTF
TGTGCCAGCACCCCCTCGAGCGGTCTCAGTGGCTACACCTTC
>NA|NA|TRBJ1-4|TRBV7-9
CASSFPQQKLFF
TGTGCCAGCAGCTTTCCCCAGCAAAAACTGTTTTTT
>NA|NA|TRBJ2-1|TRBV6-5
CASKQGGAYNEQFF
TGTGCCAGCAAACAGGGGGGGGCCTACAATGAGCAGTTCTTC
>TRBD1|NA|TRBJ2-7|TRBV7-3
CASSFRDRVYEQYF
TGTGCCAGCAGCTTCCGGGACAGGGTCTACGAGCAGTACTTC
>NA|NA|TRBJ1-4|TRBV6-1
CASSERALNEKLFF
TGTGCCAGCAGTGAGAGAGCCCTTAATGAAAAACTGTTTTTT
>NA|NA|TRBJ2-7|TRBV19
CASSPGTGYEQYF
TGTGCCAGTAGTCCCGGGACCGGCTACGAGCAGTACTTC
>TRBD1|NA|TRBJ2-7|TRBV11-2
CASSLDWTGPYEQYF
TGTGCCAGCAGCTTAGACTGGACAGGGCCCTACGAGCAGTACTTC
>TRBD1|NA|TRBJ1-2|TRBV27
CASSLTGSYGYTF
TGTGCCAGCAGTTTGACAGGGTCCTATGGCTACACCTTC
>NA|NA|TRBJ2-1|TRBV2
CASSDFRRDNEQFF
TGTGCCAGCAGTGATTTCCGCCGGGACAATGAGCAGTTCTTC
>NA|once|TRBJ2-7|TRBV10-3
CAIAEDGMTSYEQYF
TGTGCCATCGCAGAGGACGGGATGACCTCCTACGAGCAGTACTTC
>TRBD1|few|TRBJ2-1|TRBV2
CASSVGTVINEQFF
TGTGCCAGCAGTGTCGGGACAGTTATAAATGAGCAGTTCTTC
>TRBD1|NA|TRBJ1-4|TRBV7-2
CASSLGGPGTANEKLFF
TGTGCCAGCAGCTTAGGGGGCCCAGGGACAGCTAATGAAAAACTGTTTTTT
>NA|NA|TRBJ2-5|TRBV6-1
CASSGQARETQYF
TGTGCCAGCAGTGGACAAGCTAGGGAGACCCAGTACTTC
>NA|NA|TRBJ2-7|TRBV11-2
CASSLDWGRFDYEQYF
TGTGCCAGCAGCTTAGATTGGGGCAGGTTTGACTACGAGCAGTACTTC
>TRBD1|NA|TRBJ1-2|TRBV11-2
CASSLGAGTGYGYTF
TGTGCCAGCAGCTTAGGTGCCGGGACAGGGTACGGCTACACCTTC
>TRBD1|NA|TRBJ1-1|TRBV7-2
CASRTGQGATEAFF
TGTGCCAGCAGGACGGGACAGGGTGCTACTGAAGCTTTCTTT
>NA|few|TRBJ1-1|TRBV4-2
CASSQDLELGTEAFF
TGTGCCAGCAGCCAAGATTTAGAGCTGGGCACTGAAGCTTTCTTT
>NA|NA|TRBJ1-4|TRBV2
CASKPDSGEKLFF
TGTGCCAGCAAACCGGACTCGGGTGAAAAACTGTTTTTT
>NA|NA|TRBJ2-7|TRBV11-2
CASSRTGGEYEQYF
TGTGCCAGCAGTCGAACAGGGGGGGAATACGAGCAGTACTTC
>NA|NA|TRBJ2-2|TRBV29-1
CSIRTPSNTGELFF
TGCAGCATCCGGACACCTTCGAACACCGGGGAGCTGTTTTTT
>NA|few|TRBJ1-1|TRBV2
CASSSDLNTEAFF
TGTGCCAGCAGTTCGGACCTAAACACTGAAGCTTTCTTT
>NA|NA|TRBJ1-3|TRBV28
CASSQPGSGNTIYF
TGTGCCAGCAGTCAACCCGGCTCGGGAAACACCATATATTTT
>NA|few|TRBJ1-2|TRBV2
CASIGPGRVPYGYTF
TGTGCCAGCATTGGACCGGGACGGGTGCCCTATGGCTACACCTTC
>NA|NA|TRBJ2-5|TRBV12-5
CASGSGITEATQYF
TGTGCTAGTGGTTCTGGTATTACGGAAGCGACCCAGTACTTC